The 19 T cell receptor beta chains given below trace back to one sample, sequenced in a study of response to subunit inactivated influenza vaccine. TCRdb redid the calling of the RT-PCR reads with MiXCR, one entry per CDR3 protein. This table has roughly 710,000 distinct CDR3 sequences, less than 15% appearing once. Here the sequenced sample was PBMCs from blood, taken around 14 days before vaccination. Every receptor here comes from a man aged 50-60 years who received an inactivated influenza vaccine.

The gene calls are TRBV11-2 and TRBJ1-3; a weak D match, TRBD1 (5 bases). Trimming removed 5 bases at V and 1 base at J, with 15 bases between. The CDR3 has 16 residues. CDR1 SGHAT and CDR2 FQNNGV come from the germline V gene. The CDR3 loop reads CASSAPGVVSGNTIYF. The CDR3 nucleotides read TGTGCCAGCAGCGCGCCGGGGGTTGTTTCTGGAAACACCATATATTTT.

This sequence joins TRBV28 and TRBJ1-2, with 8 bases identical to TRBD1. CDR1 and CDR2 from the germline V gene are MDHEN and SYDVKM. V was clipped by 6 bases and J by 4 bases; unmatched bases: 4. The CDR3 has 13 amino acids. CDR3 region: CASRDRAPYGYTF. CDR3 in DNA: TGTGCCAGCAGGGACAGGGCCCCCTATGGCTACACCTTC.

This clonotype was observed a few times. This chain joins TRBV19 and TRBJ2-3; unclear D gene. CDR1 is LNHDA, CDR2 SQIVND, per germline (reference sequence). CDR3 length: 15 residues. The germline V and J ends were trimmed by 7 bases and 7 bases, with 21 bases remaining between them. The chain's CDR3 is CASNRPGPTDNTQYF. CDR3 in DNA: TGTGCCAGTAATCGACCCGGGCCAACCGATAATACGCAGTATTTT.

This clonotype appeared a few times. The rearrangement joins TRBV12-3 or TRBV12-4 to TRBJ2-7, with 8 positions matching TRBD2. V was clipped by 3 bases and J by 2 bases; unmatched bases: 15. CDR3 length: 18 amino acids. CDR3 region: CASSFLRGAAGRAYEQYF. CDR3 coding DNA: TGTGCCAGCAGTTTTCTCAGGGGCGCAGCCGGGAGGGCCTACGAGCAGTACTTC.

The gene calls are TRBV10-3 and TRBJ2-7; 14 bases fit TRBD2. This CDR3 region has 12 residues. After removal of 9 bases from V and 5 bases from J, the junction contained 0 bases not matched to a gene. The germline V gene has CDR1 ENHRY and CDR2 SYGVKD. The CDR3 DNA is TGTGCCATGGGACTAGCGGGAGACGAGCAGTACTTC. Amino acids: CAMGLAGDEQYF.

Points on this clonotype: This sequence may be a read error, since a much larger clone differs from it by one base. The V gene is TRBV11-2, the J gene TRBJ2-1, with 10 bases matching TRBD2. Germline CDR1 SGHAT, CDR2 FQNNGV. The CDR3 has 15 residues. CDR3 residues: CASCLASGGYNEQFF. The CDR3 nucleotides read TGTGCCAGCTGCTTAGCTAGCGGGGGCTACAATGAGCAGTTCTTC.

This clonotype was found a few times. The chain has TRBV6-2 or TRBV6-3 and TRBJ1-1, with D perhaps TRBD1 (5 bases). Germline loops: CDR1 MNHEY, CDR2 SVGEGT. The CDR3 has 15 amino acids. Between the trimmed V and J ends, which lost 5 bases and 1 base, there was a span of 14 bases. The CDR3 reads CASSDPGGANTEAFF. CDR3 bases: TGTGCCAGCAGTGACCCAGGCGGGGCGAACACTGAAGCTTTCTTT.

This clonotype was seen a handful of times. The V gene is TRBV6-1, the J gene TRBJ2-5; tentatively, D is TRBD2 (6 bases). The germline V gene encodes CDR1 MNHNS and CDR2 SASEGT. This CDR3 comprises 16 residues. The germline V and J ends were trimmed by 7 bases and 0 bases, with 18 bases remaining between them. The CDR3 reads CASTPTGLMYQETQYF. The CDR3 DNA reads TGTGCCAGCACTCCAACGGGACTCATGTACCAAGAGACCCAGTACTTC.

This chain links TRBV5-1 with TRBJ2-6; D is unclear. The CDR3 is 15 amino acids. The V end lost 5 bases, the J end lost 9 bases, and 18 bases lay between the germline ends. Germline V lookup: CDR1 SGHRS, CDR2 YFSETQ. The CDR3 DNA follows: TGCGCCAGCAGACGAAACCCCTGGCCAGTCAACGTCCTGACTTTC. As protein: CASRRNPWPVNVLTF.

In this sample, this clonotype turned up a few times. The gene calls are TRBV18 and TRBJ2-2; D is perhaps TRBD1 (5 bases). The CDR3 is made up of 15 amino acids. The V and J ends lost 1 base and 6 bases respectively, with 12 bases between them. The germline gives CDR1 KGHSH, CDR2 LQKENI. CDR3 loop: CASSPRQGGPGELFF. In DNA, the CDR3 is TGTGCCAGCTCACCACGTCAGGGTGGTCCCGGGGAGCTGTTTTTT.

This clonotype was seen ten or more times. The rearrangement joins TRBV7-9 to TRBJ2-1; 8 positions agree with TRBD2. Trimming removed 5 bases from V and 0 bases from J; junction bases left unmatched: 9. The CDR3 extends over 17 amino acids. In germline, CDR1 is SEHNR, CDR2 FQNEAQ (reference sequence). The CDR3, as DNA: TGTGCCAGCAGCCCGACTAGCGTTCTGAGCTCCTACAATGAGCAGTTCTTC. This gives the protein CASSPTSVLSSYNEQFF.

The V call is TRBV7-8, the J call TRBJ2-5; D is undetermined. The CDR3 extends over 14 amino acids. V was trimmed by 1 base and J by 4 bases, leaving 10 bases between them. The V gene's germline CDR1 is SGHVS and CDR2 FQNEAQ. CDR3 DNA: TGTGCCAGCAGCTTAGAGCCTCACCTAGAGACCCAGTACTTC. Its translation: CASSLEPHLETQYF.

The sample holds a few counts of this clonotype. V and J are TRBV6-5 and TRBJ1-6; a possible D gene is TRBD1 (5 bases). CDR1 is MNHEY, CDR2 SVGAGI, per germline. V dropped 2 bases and J dropped 0 bases, with 17 bases sitting between them. The CDR3 runs 19 residues. CDR3 region: CASSYRVNDRDSYNSPLHF. The CDR3 DNA sequence: TGTGCCAGCAGTTACCGGGTCAATGACAGAGACTCCTATAATTCACCCCTCCACTTT.

Many counts were recorded for this clonotype. J is TRBJ1-1 and V is TRBV10-3, with D possibly being TRBD1 (6 bases). Germline V lookup: CDR1 ENHRY, CDR2 SYGVKD. The V end was cut by 6 bases, the J end by 0 bases, with 8 bases between. CDR3 size: 13 residues. This CDR3 reads CAIRGHLNTEAFF. The CDR3, as DNA: TGTGCCATCAGGGGACATCTGAACACTGAAGCTTTCTTT.

In its sample, this clonotype was seen many times. The gene calls are TRBV5-1 and TRBJ1-6; no clear D gene. CDR1 and CDR2 from the germline V gene are SGHRS and YFSETQ. Trimming shortened V by 0 bases and J by 8 bases, and 15 bases separated the two germline ends. There are 16 residues in the CDR3. In nucleotides, the CDR3 is TGCGCCAGCAGCTTGGGAGGAGGAGATTCCTATTCACCCCTCCACTTT. Encoded protein: CASSLGGGDSYSPLHF. The complete variable domain, with remaining parts taken from reference TRBV5-1 and TRBJ1-6, reads KAGVTQTPRYLIKTRGQQVTLSCSPISGHRSVSWYQQTPGQGLQFLFEYFSETQRNKGNFPGRFSGRQFSNSRSEMNVSTLELGDSALYLCASSLGGGDSYSPLHFGNGTRLTVT.

This clonotype was seen only a few times. The CDR3 DNA reads as TGTGCCAGCAGTCGGGTGGGACTAGCGAGAGAGCAGTACTTC. Translated: CASSRVGLAREQYF. The chain employs TRBV6-2 or TRBV6-3 and TRBJ2-7; 10 positions agree with TRBD2. There are 14 residues in the CDR3. Germline CDR1 is MNHEY and CDR2 is SVGEGT. V shed 5 bases, J shed 7 bases, and the junction held 8 bases outside the gene matches.

This clonotype appeared a few times. CDR3 nucleotide sequence: TGCGCCAGCAGCTTGGAGGGTCGCTCCTACAATGAGCAGTTCTTC. Its protein product is CASSLEGRSYNEQFF. The chain carries TRBV5-1 and TRBJ2-1; D is uncertain. V dropped 0 bases and J dropped 0 bases, with 7 bases sitting between them. The germline gives CDR1 SGHRS, CDR2 YFSETQ. The CDR3 extends over 15 amino acids.

This clonotype was counted only a few times. The chain employs TRBV20-1 and TRBJ2-3; D remains ambiguous. Trimming shortened V by 1 base and J by 2 bases, and 10 bases separated the two germline ends. The germline V gene has CDR1 DFQATT and CDR2 SNEGSKA (reference sequence). The CDR3 totals 14 residues. CDR3 residues: CSARGKFSTDTQYF. The CDR3 region has the DNA TGCAGTGCTAGAGGGAAATTTTCCACAGATACGCAGTATTTT.

This clonotype was seen only a few times. V is TRBV6-1 and J is TRBJ2-2; 8 bases are a match to TRBD2. Germline loops: CDR1 MNHNS, CDR2 SASEGT. Trimming at V came to 8 bases and at J to 6 bases, leaving 5 bases not matched to a gene. The CDR3 consists of 13 residues. The CDR3 sequence: CASREGVAGELFF. The CDR3 nucleotides read TGTGCCAGCCGGGAGGGAGTGGCCGGGGAGCTGTTTTTT.